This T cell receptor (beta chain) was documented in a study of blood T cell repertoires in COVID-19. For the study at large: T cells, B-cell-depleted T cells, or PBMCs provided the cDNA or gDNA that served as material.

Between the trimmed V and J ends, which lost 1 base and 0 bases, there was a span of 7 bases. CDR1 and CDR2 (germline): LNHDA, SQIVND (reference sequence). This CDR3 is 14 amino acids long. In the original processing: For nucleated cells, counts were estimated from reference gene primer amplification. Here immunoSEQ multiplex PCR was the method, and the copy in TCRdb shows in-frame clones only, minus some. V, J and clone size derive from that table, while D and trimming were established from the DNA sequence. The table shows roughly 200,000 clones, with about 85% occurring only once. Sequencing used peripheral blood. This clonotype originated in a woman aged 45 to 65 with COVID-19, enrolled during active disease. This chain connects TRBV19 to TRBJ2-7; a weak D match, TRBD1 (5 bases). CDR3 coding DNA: TGTGCCAGTAGTATAGTGGACAACTCCTACGAGCAGTACTTC. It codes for CASSIVDNSYEQYF.